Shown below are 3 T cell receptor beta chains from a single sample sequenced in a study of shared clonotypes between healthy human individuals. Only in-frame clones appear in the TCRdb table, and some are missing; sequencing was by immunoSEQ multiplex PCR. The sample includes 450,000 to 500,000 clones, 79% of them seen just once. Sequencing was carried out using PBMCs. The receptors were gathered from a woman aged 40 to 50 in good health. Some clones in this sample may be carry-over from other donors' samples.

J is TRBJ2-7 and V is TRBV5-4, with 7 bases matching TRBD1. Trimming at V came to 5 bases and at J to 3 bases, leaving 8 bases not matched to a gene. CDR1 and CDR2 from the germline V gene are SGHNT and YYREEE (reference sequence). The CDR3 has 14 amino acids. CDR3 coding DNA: TGTGCCAGCAGTGACCGGGACAGCAGCTACGAGCAGTACTTC. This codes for CASSDRDSSYEQYF.

The CDR3 DNA sequence: TGCAGCGTTGAAGGGACCTCCTACGAGCAGTACTTC. Encoded protein: CSVEGTSYEQYF. The chain employs TRBV29-1 and TRBJ2-7; D is undetermined. CDR1 is SQVTM and CDR2 is ANQGSEA in the germline V gene. The CDR3 loop spans 12 amino acids. V was trimmed by 1 base and J by 0 bases, leaving 4 bases between them.

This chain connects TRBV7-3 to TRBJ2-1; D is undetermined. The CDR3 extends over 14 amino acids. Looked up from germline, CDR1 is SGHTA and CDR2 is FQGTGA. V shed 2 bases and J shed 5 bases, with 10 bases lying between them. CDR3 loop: CASSLGQDHNEQFF. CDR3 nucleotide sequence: TGTGCCAGCAGCTTAGGCCAGGACCACAATGAGCAGTTCTTC.